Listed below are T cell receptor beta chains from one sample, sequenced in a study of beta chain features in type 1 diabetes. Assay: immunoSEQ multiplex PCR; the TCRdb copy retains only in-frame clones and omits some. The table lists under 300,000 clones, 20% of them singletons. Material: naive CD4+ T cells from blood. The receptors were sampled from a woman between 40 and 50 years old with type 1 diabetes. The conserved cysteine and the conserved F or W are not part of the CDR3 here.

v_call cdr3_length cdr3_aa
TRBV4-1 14 ASRRQGTLNTGELF
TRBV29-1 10 SVEGGNDGYT
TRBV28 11 ASRSRLAGEQF
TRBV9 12 ASSSGGDREKLF
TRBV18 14 ASSPGTRTDQETQY
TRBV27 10 ASGRGYGEAF
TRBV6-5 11 ASSYMSTGELF
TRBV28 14 ASSLFRTSGTDTQY
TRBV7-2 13 ASSLLADLYNEQF
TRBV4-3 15 ASSQDSRTGAGNTIY
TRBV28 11 ASSLRVNTEAF
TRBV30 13 AWSPAGTVNYGYT
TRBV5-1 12 ASRLEGSNYGYT
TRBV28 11 ASTPPGVRGYT
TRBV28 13 ASSPPGQASHEQF
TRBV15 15 ATSVHLTSGSPDTQY
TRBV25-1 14 ASSVLAGGLADTQY
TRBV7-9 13 ASSLAVFLRETQY
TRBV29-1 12 SVAGQRLATEAF
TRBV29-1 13 SVSQAPGVYNEQF
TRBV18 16 ASSPSRDSRFGNQPQH
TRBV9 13 ASSPRTSGSNEQF
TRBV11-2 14 ASSPIEGREYNEQF
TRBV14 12 ASSPLAPGSPLH
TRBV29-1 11 SVDRGHTGELF
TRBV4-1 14 ASSPGRQAPQETQY
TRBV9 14 ASSVGTTTTNEKLF
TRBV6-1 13 ASTGDRGRSYEQY
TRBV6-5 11 ASSYAGVHEQF